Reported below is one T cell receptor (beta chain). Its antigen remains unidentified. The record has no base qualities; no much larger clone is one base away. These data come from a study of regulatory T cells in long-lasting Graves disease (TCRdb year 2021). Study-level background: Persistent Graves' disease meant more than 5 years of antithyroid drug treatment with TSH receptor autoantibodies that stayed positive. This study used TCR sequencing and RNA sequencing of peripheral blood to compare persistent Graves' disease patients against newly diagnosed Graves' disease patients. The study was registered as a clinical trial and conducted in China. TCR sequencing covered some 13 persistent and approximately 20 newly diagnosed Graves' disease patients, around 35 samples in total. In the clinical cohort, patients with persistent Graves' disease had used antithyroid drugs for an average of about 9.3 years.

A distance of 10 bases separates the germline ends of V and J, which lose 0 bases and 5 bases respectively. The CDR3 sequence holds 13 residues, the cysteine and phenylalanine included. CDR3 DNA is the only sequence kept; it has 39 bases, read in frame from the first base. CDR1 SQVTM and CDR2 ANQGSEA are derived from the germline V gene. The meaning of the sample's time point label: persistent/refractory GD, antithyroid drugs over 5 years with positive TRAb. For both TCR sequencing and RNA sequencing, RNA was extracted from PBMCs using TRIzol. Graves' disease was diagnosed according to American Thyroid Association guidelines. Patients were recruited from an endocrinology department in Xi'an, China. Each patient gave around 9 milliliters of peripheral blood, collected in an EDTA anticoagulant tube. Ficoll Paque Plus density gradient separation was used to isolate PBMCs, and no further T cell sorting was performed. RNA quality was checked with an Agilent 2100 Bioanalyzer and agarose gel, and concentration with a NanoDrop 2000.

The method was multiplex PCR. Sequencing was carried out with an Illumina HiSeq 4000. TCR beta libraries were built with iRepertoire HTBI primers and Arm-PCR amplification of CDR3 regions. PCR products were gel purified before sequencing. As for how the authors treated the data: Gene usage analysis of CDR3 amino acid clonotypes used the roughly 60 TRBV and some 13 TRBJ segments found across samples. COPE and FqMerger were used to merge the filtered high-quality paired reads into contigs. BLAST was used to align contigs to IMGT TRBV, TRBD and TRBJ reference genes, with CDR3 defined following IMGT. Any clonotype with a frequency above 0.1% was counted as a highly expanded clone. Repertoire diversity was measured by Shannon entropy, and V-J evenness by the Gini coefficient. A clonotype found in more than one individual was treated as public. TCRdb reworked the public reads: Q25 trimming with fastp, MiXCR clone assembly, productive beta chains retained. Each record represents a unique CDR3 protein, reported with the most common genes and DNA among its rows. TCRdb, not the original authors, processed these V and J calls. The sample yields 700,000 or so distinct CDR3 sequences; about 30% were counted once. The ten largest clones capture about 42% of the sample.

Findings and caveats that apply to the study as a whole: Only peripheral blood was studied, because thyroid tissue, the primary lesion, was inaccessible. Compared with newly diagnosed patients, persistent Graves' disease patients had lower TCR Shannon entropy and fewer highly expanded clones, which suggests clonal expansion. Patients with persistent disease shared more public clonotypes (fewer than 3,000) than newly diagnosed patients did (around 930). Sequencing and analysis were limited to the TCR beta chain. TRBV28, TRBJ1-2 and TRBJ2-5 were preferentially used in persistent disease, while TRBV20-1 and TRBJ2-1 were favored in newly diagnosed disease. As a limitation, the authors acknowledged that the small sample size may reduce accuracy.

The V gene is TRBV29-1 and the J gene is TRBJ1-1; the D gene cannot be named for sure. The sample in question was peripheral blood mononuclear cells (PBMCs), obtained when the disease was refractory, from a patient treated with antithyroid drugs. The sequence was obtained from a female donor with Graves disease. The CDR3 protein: CSVEDWGWTEAFF. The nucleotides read TGCAGCGTTGAAGATTGGGGTTGGACTGAAGCTTTCTTT.